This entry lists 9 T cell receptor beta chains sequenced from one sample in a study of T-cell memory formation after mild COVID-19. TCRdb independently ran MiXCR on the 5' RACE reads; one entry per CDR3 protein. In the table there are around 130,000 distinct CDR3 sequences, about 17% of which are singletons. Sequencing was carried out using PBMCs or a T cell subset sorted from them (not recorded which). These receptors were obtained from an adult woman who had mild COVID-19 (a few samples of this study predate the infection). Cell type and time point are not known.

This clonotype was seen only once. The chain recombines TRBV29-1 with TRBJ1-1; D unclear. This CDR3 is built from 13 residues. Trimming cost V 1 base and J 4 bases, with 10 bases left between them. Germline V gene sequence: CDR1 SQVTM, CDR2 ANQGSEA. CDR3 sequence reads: CSVEVGVRTEAFF. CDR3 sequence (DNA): TGCAGCGTTGAAGTCGGGGTTCGCACTGAAGCTTTCTTT.

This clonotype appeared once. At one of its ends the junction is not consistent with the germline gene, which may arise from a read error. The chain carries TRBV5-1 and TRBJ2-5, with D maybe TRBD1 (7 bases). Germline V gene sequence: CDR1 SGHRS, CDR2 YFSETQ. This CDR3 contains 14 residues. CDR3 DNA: TGCGACAGCAGCAGCGGAGGGGGCGTAGAAACCCAGTACTTC. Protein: CDSSSGGGVETQYF.

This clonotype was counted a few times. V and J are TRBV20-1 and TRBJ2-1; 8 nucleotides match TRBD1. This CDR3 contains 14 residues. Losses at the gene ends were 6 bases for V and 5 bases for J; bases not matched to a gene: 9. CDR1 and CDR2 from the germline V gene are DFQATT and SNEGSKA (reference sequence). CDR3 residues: CSALEDRADNEQFF. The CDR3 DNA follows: TGCAGTGCCCTGGAGGACAGGGCCGACAATGAGCAGTTCTTC.

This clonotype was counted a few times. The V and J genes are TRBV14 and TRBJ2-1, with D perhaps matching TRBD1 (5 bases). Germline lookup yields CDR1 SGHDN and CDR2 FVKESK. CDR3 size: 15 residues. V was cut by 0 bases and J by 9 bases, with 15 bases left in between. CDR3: CASSQDRGAFFEQFF. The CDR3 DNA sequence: TGTGCCAGCAGCCAAGATCGTGGGGCATTTTTTGAGCAGTTCTTC.

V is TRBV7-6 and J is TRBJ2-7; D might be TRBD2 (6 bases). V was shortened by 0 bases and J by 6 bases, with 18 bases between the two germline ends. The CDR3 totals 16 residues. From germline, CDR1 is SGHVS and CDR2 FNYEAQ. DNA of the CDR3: TGTGCCAGCAGCTTAGCGGGAGTAGCGGACACATCCGAGCAGTACTTC. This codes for CASSLAGVADTSEQYF.

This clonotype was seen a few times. CDR3 loop: CASSRRLAGEDTQYF. The CDR3 DNA is TGTGCCAGCAGCCGTAGACTAGCGGGAGAAGATACGCAGTATTTT. J is TRBJ2-3 and V is TRBV4-2, with 12 bases fitting TRBD2. The J segment lost 5 bases and the V segment lost 4 bases, leaving 4 bases of the junction unmatched. The CDR3 runs to 15 residues. From germline, CDR1 is LGHNA and CDR2 YNFKEQ.

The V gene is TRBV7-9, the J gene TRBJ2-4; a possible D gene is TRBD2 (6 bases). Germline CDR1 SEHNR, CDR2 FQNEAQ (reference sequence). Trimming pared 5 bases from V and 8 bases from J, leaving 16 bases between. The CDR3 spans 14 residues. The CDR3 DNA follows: TGTGCCAGCAGCGGGCCGGGGGAGATGGACATTCAGTACTTC. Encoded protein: CASSGPGEMDIQYF.

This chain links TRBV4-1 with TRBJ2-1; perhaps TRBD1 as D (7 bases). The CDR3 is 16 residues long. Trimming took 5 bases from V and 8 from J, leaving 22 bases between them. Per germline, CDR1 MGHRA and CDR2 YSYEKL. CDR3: CASSSDRARRADEQFF. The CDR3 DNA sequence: TGCGCCAGCAGCTCAGACAGGGCCAGGAGGGCGGATGAGCAGTTCTTC.

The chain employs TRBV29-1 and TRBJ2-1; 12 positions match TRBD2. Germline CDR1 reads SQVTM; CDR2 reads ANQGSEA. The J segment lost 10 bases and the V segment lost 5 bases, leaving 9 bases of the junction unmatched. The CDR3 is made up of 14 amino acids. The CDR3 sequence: CSVSLAGGPGEQFF. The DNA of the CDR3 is TGCAGCGTTAGTCTAGCGGGGGGGCCGGGAGAGCAGTTCTTC.